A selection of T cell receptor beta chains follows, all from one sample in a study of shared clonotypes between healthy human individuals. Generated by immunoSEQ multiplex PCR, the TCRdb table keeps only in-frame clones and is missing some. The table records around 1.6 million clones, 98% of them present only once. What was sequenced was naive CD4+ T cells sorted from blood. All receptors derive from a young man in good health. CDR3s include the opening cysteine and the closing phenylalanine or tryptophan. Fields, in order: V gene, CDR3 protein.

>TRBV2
CASSVLDEQYF
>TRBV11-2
CASSPRGVAGDEQFF
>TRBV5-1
CASSLAPGGNQPQHF
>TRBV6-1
CASSVGEQFF
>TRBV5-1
CASARRGDGETQYF
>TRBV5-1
CASSLLVSNEQFF
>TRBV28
CASSLRPSKEAFF
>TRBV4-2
CASSQDSGRQGIYNEQFF
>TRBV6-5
CASSYAKGANYGYTF
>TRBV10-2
CASRGTGMNTEAFF
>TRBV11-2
CASSGLGGTSGKLYEQYF
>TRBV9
CASSLSGNGPNEQFF
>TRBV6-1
CASSEGRTGGGGYTF
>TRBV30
CAWSVRRKNQETQYF
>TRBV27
CASRKTGTSGSVEQYF
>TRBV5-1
CASSPSVATGYTF
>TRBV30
CAWNRDRGNEQFF
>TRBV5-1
CASSWGDSQLSTGELFF
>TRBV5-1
CASQQVRGANVLTF
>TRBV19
CASSPRQGSHQPQHF
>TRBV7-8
CASSSPPGQGATNVLTF
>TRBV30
CAWSVGGLASEQYF
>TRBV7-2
CASSLRFERNTAETQYF
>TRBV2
CASSEGTLFF
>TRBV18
CASSPTRDRGLTGELFF
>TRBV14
CASSRKNTGELFF
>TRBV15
CATSGTSAGNEQFF
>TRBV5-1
CASSLDPPPGNEQYF